The text below deals with one T cell receptor (beta chain). Trimming left V 0 bases short and J 1 base short, with 4 bases between. CDR1 is SGHKS, CDR2 YYEKEE, per germline (reference sequence). The CDR3 loop spans 13 amino acids. Repertoires were generated with immunoSEQ multiplex PCR, while TCRdb's copy carries only in-frame clones and drops some. The table lists approximately 300,000 clones, about nine tenths of them singletons. The data stem from a study of blood T cell repertoires in COVID-19. Sequencing was carried out using peripheral blood. This TCR derives from a woman in her twenties or thirties with COVID-19, enrolled during active disease. The chain uses TRBV5-5 and TRBJ2-5; D gene unclear. The CDR3 loop is CASSLARQETQYF. Written as DNA, the CDR3 is TGTGCCAGCAGCTTGGCCCGCCAAGAGACCCAGTACTTC.